The T cell receptor beta chain under discussion was sequenced for a study of cytomegalovirus exposure and HLA in healthy donors. Both 60 Vbeta primers and 13 Jbeta primers went into the PCR. The protocol was immunoSEQ multiplex PCR, while the TCRdb copy is restricted to in-frame clones and leaves out a portion. The data hold 100,000 to 150,000 clones, with nearly 85% observed a single time. Comment on this clone: Its specificity is unknown.

The trim removed 5 bases at V and 4 bases at J, leaving 13 bases unmatched. The germline V gene has CDR1 SGHTA and CDR2 FQGNSA. The CDR3 contains 16 residues. Overall study findings and caveats: Segments of the TCR beta V type were, in most cases, productive about 87% or about 30% of the time in an earlier analysis. Most CMV-associated TCR beta chains appeared HLA-restricted in a later analysis.

This sequence joins TRBV7-2 and TRBJ2-7; TRBD1 matches at 8 bases. Sequencing was carried out using PBMCs. The sequence was collected from a boy between 5 and 17 years old in good health and CMV-seronegative. CDR3 nucleotides: TGTGCCAGCAGCCCAGGGGGCGGTGTGGGCTTATACGAGCAGTACTTC. Its protein is CASSPGGGVGLYEQYF. Looking up the rest from reference TRBV7-2 and TRBJ2-7 gives the full variable domain: GAGVSQSPSNKVTEKGKDVELRCDPISGHTALYWYRQSLGQGLEFLIYFQGNSAPDKSGLPSDRFSAERTGGSVSTLTIQRTQQEDSAVYLCASSPGGGVGLYEQYFGPGTRLTVT.